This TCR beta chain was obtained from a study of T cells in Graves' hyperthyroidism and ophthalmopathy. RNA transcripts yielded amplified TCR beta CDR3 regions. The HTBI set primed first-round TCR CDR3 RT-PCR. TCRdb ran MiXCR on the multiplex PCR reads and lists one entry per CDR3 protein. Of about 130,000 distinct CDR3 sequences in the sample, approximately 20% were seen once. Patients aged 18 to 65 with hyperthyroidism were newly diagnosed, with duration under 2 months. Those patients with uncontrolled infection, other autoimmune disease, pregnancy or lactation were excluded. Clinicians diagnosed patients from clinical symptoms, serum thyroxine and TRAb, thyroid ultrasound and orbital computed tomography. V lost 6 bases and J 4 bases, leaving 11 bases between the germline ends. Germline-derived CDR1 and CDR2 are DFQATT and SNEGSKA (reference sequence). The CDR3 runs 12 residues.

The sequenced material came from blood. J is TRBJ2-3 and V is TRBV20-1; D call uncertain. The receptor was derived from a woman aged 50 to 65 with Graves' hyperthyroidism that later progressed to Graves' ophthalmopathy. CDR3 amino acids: CSAPPSADTQYF. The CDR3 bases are TGCAGTGCCCCCCCCTCGGCAGATACGCAGTATTTT.